The 8 T cell receptor beta chains reported below all come from one sample, sequenced in a study of shared clonotypes between healthy human individuals. Assay: immunoSEQ multiplex PCR; the TCRdb copy retains only in-frame clones and omits some. The repertoire holds over a million clones, 95% to 99% seen once, with about 0.4% in the top ten. Sequencing was carried out using naive CD4+ T cells sorted from blood. As for subset: CD45RA+ positively selected. All receptors derive from a man younger than 45 in good health.

The chain links TRBV11-2 to TRBJ2-4; D is possibly TRBD2 (6 bases). From germline, CDR1 is SGHAT and CDR2 FQNNGV. Trimming left V 6 bases short and J 4 bases short, with 16 bases between. There are 15 residues in the CDR3. The chain's CDR3 is CASRSLREDKNIQYF. CDR3 DNA sequence: TGTGCCAGCAGATCCCTGAGGGAGGATAAAAACATTCAGTACTTC.

The genes are TRBV5-1 and TRBJ1-3, with TRBD1 as a possible D gene (6 bases). In germline, CDR1 is SGHRS, CDR2 YFSETQ. This CDR3 has 17 residues. Trimming left V 0 bases short and J 3 bases short, with 16 bases between. The CDR3 nucleotides read TGCGCCAGCAGCTTGGATACCGGGGGGCAAGGTGGAAACACCATATATTTT. Its protein product is CASSLDTGGQGGNTIYF.

The chain employs TRBV6-5 and TRBJ1-1; no clear D gene. CDR1 and CDR2 (germline): MNHEY, SVGAGI. The CDR3 spans 13 residues. V lost 2 bases, J lost 2 bases, and 6 bases lay in between. CDR3 sequence: CASSYQFNTEAFF. CDR3 in DNA: TGTGCCAGCAGTTACCAGTTTAACACTGAAGCTTTCTTT.

The chain employs TRBV7-8 and TRBJ2-1; 12 bases map to TRBD1. After removal of 5 bases from V and 0 bases from J, the junction contained 11 bases not matched to a gene. The CDR3 contains 19 residues. CDR1 and CDR2 from the germline V gene are SGHVS and FQNEAQ. CDR3 sequence reads: CASSLGQGASRSSYNEQFF. The CDR3 nucleotides are TGTGCCAGCAGCCTGGGACAGGGGGCTTCAAGAAGCTCCTACAATGAGCAGTTCTTC. The variable domain in full, with the rest retrieved from reference TRBV7-8 and TRBJ2-1, is GAGVSQSPRYKVAKRGQDVALRCDPISGHVSLFWYQQALGQGPEFLTYFQNEAQLDKSGLPSDRFFAERPEGSVSTLKIQRTQQEDSAVYLCASSLGQGASRSSYNEQFFGPGTRLTVL.

The DNA of the CDR3 is TGTGCCAGCAGTGTTTTGGACAGGGGCACCGGGGAGCTGTTTTTT. The encoded protein is CASSVLDRGTGELFF. The chain is built from TRBV2 and TRBJ2-2; 9 bases are a match to TRBD1. V dropped 4 bases and J dropped 4; count of bases not matched to a gene: 4. Germline loops: CDR1 SNHLY, CDR2 FYNNEI. CDR3 size: 15 residues. The entire variable domain, with the rest obtained from reference TRBV2 and TRBJ2-2, is as follows: EPEVTQTPSHQVTQMGQEVILRCVPISNHLYFYWYRQILGQKVEFLVSFYNNEISEKSEIFDDQFSVERPDGSNFTLKIRSTKLEDSAMYFCASSVLDRGTGELFFGEGSRLTVL.

This chain connects TRBV5-1 to TRBJ1-2, with D unresolved. Germline CDR1 is SGHRS and CDR2 is YFSETQ. The CDR3 sequence is 13 residues long. Trimming shortened V by 0 bases and J by 10 bases, and 13 bases separated the two germline ends. CDR3 residues: CASSLGPDLDYTF. CDR3 DNA sequence: TGCGCCAGCAGCTTGGGGCCAGACCTCGACTACACCTTC.

The chain couples TRBV14 to TRBJ2-1, with 9 bases that match TRBD2. J was trimmed by 6 bases and V by 4 bases; bases with no gene match: 16. Germline CDR1 is SGHDN and CDR2 is FVKESK. The length of the CDR3 is 18 residues. The CDR3 DNA follows: TGTGCCAGCAGCCTCCGGACTAGCGTTAGGATGGGGTCCAATGAGCAGTTCTTC. It yields the protein CASSLRTSVRMGSNEQFF. The full variable domain, in which reference TRBV14 and TRBJ2-1 provide the parts outside the CDR3, is EAGVTQFPSHSVIEKGQTVTLRCDPISGHDNLYWYRRVMGKEIKFLLHFVKESKQDESGMPNNRFLAERTGGTYSTLKVQPAELEDSGVYFCASSLRTSVRMGSNEQFFGPGTRLTVL.

Worth noting for this clone: The sample contains more than one DNA sequence encoding this CDR3. This chain joins TRBV11-2 and TRBJ2-2; TRBD2 matches 9 bases. This CDR3 comprises 15 residues. Germline V gives CDR1 SGHAT, CDR2 FQNNGV. J was trimmed by 5 bases and V by 1 base; bases with no gene match: 2. CDR3 sequence: CASSLVAGGTGELFF. CDR3 in DNA: TGTGCCAGCAGCTTAGTGGCGGGAGGGACCGGGGAGCTGTTTTTT.